The 19 T cell receptor beta chains in this list originate from one sample, sequenced in a study of radiotherapy plus CTLA-4 blockade in lung cancer. Libraries were prepared by immunoSEQ multiplex PCR; TCRdb keeps only in-frame clonotypes and omits some of them. Of about 68,000 clones listed, around 80% are singletons. Specimen: peripheral blood, collected from a patient treated with radiotherapy plus ipilimumab. The receptor set was obtained from a human donor with non-small cell lung cancer who had a complete response to radiotherapy plus ipilimumab.

The V gene is TRBV19, the J gene TRBJ2-5; no firm D call. Trimming removed 3 bases from V and 6 bases from J, with 8 bases in between. Germline-derived CDR1 and CDR2 are LNHDA and SQIVND (reference sequence). CDR3 length: 12 residues. In DNA form, the CDR3 reads TGTGCCAGTAGTATGTTCGGTCAGACCCAGTACTTC. Protein: CASSMFGQTQYF.

The rearrangement uses TRBV9 and TRBJ2-7; 7 bases fit TRBD1. After removal of 0 bases from V and 4 bases from J, the junction contained 4 bases not matched to a gene. The CDR3 covers 14 residues. Germline CDR1 is SGDLS and CDR2 is YYNGEE. The CDR3 is CASSVGDRPYEQYF. The CDR3 nucleotides read TGTGCCAGCAGCGTAGGGGACAGACCGTACGAGCAGTACTTC. The full variable domain, its missing parts supplied by reference TRBV9 and TRBJ2-7, is DSGVTQTPKHLITATGQRVTLRCSPRSGDLSVYWYQQSLDQGLQFLIQYYNGEERAKGNILERFSAQQFPDLHSELNLSSLELGDSALYFCASSVGDRPYEQYFGPGTRLTVT.

The chain employs TRBV5-4 and TRBJ1-2; TRBD1 matches 9 bases. Trimming took 5 bases from V and 6 from J; bases not matched to a gene: 2. From germline, CDR1 is SGHNT and CDR2 YYREEE (reference sequence). The CDR3 runs to 12 residues. The CDR3 reads CASRGDRDGYTF. The CDR3 DNA reads as TGTGCCAGCAGGGGGGACAGGGATGGCTACACCTTC. Complete variable domain (other parts from reference TRBV5-4 and TRBJ1-2): ETGVTQSPTHLIKTRGQQVTLRCSSQSGHNTVSWYQQALGQGPQFIFQYYREEENGRGNFPPRFSGLQFPNYSSELNVNALELDDSALYLCASRGDRDGYTFGSGTRLTVV.

The CDR3 region has the DNA TGTGCCAGCAGCTTAGTAGCGGGGGCCACAGATACGCAGTATTTT. Its protein product is CASSLVAGATDTQYF. The chain joins TRBV11-3 to TRBJ2-3, with 9 bases aligning to TRBD2. Looked up from germline, CDR1 is SGHNT and CDR2 is YENEEA. V lost 1 base, J lost 2 bases, and 1 base stayed unmatched. This CDR3 contains 15 residues.

V and J are TRBV7-9 and TRBJ2-2, with 7 bases aligning to TRBD1. This CDR3 contains 17 residues. Trimming at V came to 1 base and at J to 7 bases, leaving 12 bases not matched to a gene. From germline, CDR1 is SEHNR and CDR2 FQNEAQ (reference sequence). The CDR3 spells CASSLVSGQAMGGELFF. CDR3 sequence (DNA): TGTGCCAGCAGCTTAGTCTCTGGACAGGCCATGGGCGGGGAGCTGTTTTTT.

The chain uses TRBV2 and TRBJ2-1, with 7 bases aligning to TRBD2. The CDR3 is made up of 15 amino acids. Germline CDR1 and CDR2: SNHLY and FYNNEI. V lost 6 bases and J lost 8; bases outside the gene matches: 13. CDR3 bases: TGTGCCAGCAGCGTCCCTCGGGGGGAAAGGGATGAGCAGTTCTTC. This encodes CASSVPRGERDEQFF.

The chain has TRBV27 and TRBJ1-5, with a tentative D call TRBD1 (5 bases). V dropped 2 bases and J dropped 0 bases, with 8 bases sitting between them. The CDR3 is 15 amino acids. Germline values: CDR1 MNHEY, CDR2 SMNVEV (reference sequence). The DNA of the CDR3 is TGTGCCAGCAGTTTAGCTCAGGGTAGCAATCAGCCCCAGCATTTT. It yields the protein CASSLAQGSNQPQHF.

This clone was recorded only once. The chain uses TRBV7-8 and TRBJ2-2; 10 nucleotides agree with TRBD2. The CDR3 consists of 17 residues. Germline loops: CDR1 SGHVS, CDR2 FQNEAQ. V shed 5 bases, J shed 1 base, and the junction held 7 bases outside the gene matches. CDR3 sequence reads: CASSTATSGMNTGELFF. CDR3 nucleotide sequence: TGTGCCAGCAGCACCGCTACTAGCGGGATGAACACCGGGGAGCTGTTTTTT. Filled out from reference TRBV7-8 and TRBJ2-2, the complete variable domain reads GAGVSQSPRYKVAKRGQDVALRCDPISGHVSLFWYQQALGQGPEFLTYFQNEAQLDKSGLPSDRFFAERPEGSVSTLKIQRTQQEDSAVYLCASSTATSGMNTGELFFGEGSRLTVL.

The chain carries TRBV6-1 and TRBJ2-7, with D uncertain. The V and J ends lost 7 bases and 4 bases respectively, with 20 bases between them. The CDR3 is 15 amino acids. Germline assignment: CDR1 MNHNS and CDR2 SASEGT. CDR3 sequence: CASTPTGNRYYEQYF. The CDR3 DNA follows: TGTGCCAGCACCCCCACCGGAAATCGGTATTACGAGCAGTACTTC.

V usage is TRBV5-1 and J usage is TRBJ1-2; no definite D call. Between the trimmed V and J ends, which lost 0 bases and 8 bases, there was a span of 11 bases. The CDR3 sequence is 13 residues long. CDR1 and CDR2 from the germline V gene are SGHRS and YFSETQ. In nucleotides, the CDR3 is TGCGCCAGCAGCTTGGCGGCGTCCAGCGGCTACACCTTC. Translating gives CASSLAASSGYTF.

V is TRBV5-1 and J is TRBJ1-1; D is perhaps TRBD1 (5 bases). The CDR3 consists of 14 residues. Per germline, CDR1 SGHRS and CDR2 YFSETQ. V was trimmed by 0 bases and J by 5 bases, leaving 11 bases between them. The CDR3 loop reads CASSLAPGPTEAFF. The CDR3 DNA follows: TGCGCCAGCAGCTTGGCCCCGGGGCCGACTGAAGCTTTCTTT.

The table lists this clone with a few counts. The rearrangement joins TRBV7-2 to TRBJ1-5; 8 positions match TRBD1. This CDR3 spans 16 amino acids. Germline CDR1 reads SGHTA; CDR2 reads FQGNSA. The J segment lost 3 bases and the V segment lost 8 bases, leaving 12 bases of the junction unmatched. DNA of the CDR3: TGTGCCAGCGGCAAAGATTCGACAGGGGCCAATCAGCCCCAGCATTTT. Residues: CASGKDSTGANQPQHF.

CDR3 DNA: TGTGCCAGCAAAGGGGCTCCATTGAACACCGGGGAGCTGTTTTTT. This encodes CASKGAPLNTGELFF. The genes are TRBV28 and TRBJ2-2; the D gene is possibly TRBD1 (5 bases). Trimming took off 7 bases at V and 1 base at J, with 13 bases between the two ends. Germline CDR1 and CDR2: MDHEN and SYDVKM. This CDR3 has 15 residues. Drawing the rest from reference TRBV28 and TRBJ2-2, the complete variable domain is DVKVTQSSRYLVKRTGEKVFLECVQDMDHENMFWYRQDPGLGLRLIYFSYDVKMKEKGDIPEGYSVSREKKERFSLILESASTNQTSMYLCASKGAPLNTGELFFGEGSRLTVL.

This clone was counted once. The chain has TRBV5-6 and TRBJ2-2; 7 nucleotides agree with TRBD2. V was clipped by 7 bases and J by 4 bases; unmatched bases: 10. CDR3 size: 15 residues. CDR1 SGHDT and CDR2 YYEEEE come from the germline V gene. The CDR3: CASGKAGGSTGELFF. CDR3 sequence (DNA): TGTGCCAGCGGAAAAGCCGGGGGGTCCACCGGGGAGCTGTTTTTT.

This chain joins TRBV20-1 and TRBJ2-7; TRBD1 matches 8 bases. CDR3 length: 11 residues. Germline trimming cut 2 bases from V and 10 bases from J; bases unmatched to any gene: 4. CDR1 and CDR2 (germline): DFQATT, SNEGSKA (reference sequence). The CDR3 spells CSARTRGQQYF. As DNA, the CDR3 is TGCAGTGCTAGAACCAGGGGGCAACAGTACTTC.

The V call is TRBV11-3, the J call TRBJ2-3; 7 bases agree with TRBD2. J lost 2 bases, V lost 4 bases, and 12 bases had no gene match. The CDR3 consists of 17 residues. The germline V gene encodes CDR1 SGHNT and CDR2 YENEEA. The CDR3 DNA is TGTGCCAGCAGCTCTCGCCAACTAGCGCCAATCACAGATACGCAGTATTTT. Protein product: CASSSRQLAPITDTQYF.

J is TRBJ2-1 and V is TRBV6-5; 8 bases are a match to TRBD1. Per the germline V gene, CDR1 is MNHEY and CDR2 is SVGAGI. There are 15 residues in the CDR3. V trimming: 1 base; J trimming: 6 bases; junction bases outside the gene matches: 5. CDR3 sequence reads: CASSYYGTGPNEQFF. The CDR3 region has the DNA TGTGCCAGCAGTTACTACGGGACAGGCCCCAATGAGCAGTTCTTC.

This clone was counted between two and nine times. The rearrangement joins TRBV5-1 to TRBJ1-1; 8 bases agree with TRBD1. After removal of 4 bases from V and 3 bases from J, the junction contained 11 bases not matched to a gene. From germline, CDR1 is SGHRS and CDR2 YFSETQ. CDR3 length equals 16 residues. The CDR3 region has the DNA TGCGCCAGCAGCCGCGGAAAGGACAGGGCTTACACTGAAGCTTTCTTT. Translating gives CASSRGKDRAYTEAFF.

V and J are TRBV9 and TRBJ2-1; D perhaps matches TRBD1 (8 bases). The CDR3 totals 15 residues. Germline-derived CDR1 and CDR2 are SGDLS and YYNGEE. The germline V and J ends were trimmed by 3 bases and 4 bases, with 14 bases remaining between them. The DNA of the CDR3 is TGTGCCAGCAGCGGACAGGGGAGGGCTTACAATGAGCAGTTCTTC. This encodes CASSGQGRAYNEQFF.